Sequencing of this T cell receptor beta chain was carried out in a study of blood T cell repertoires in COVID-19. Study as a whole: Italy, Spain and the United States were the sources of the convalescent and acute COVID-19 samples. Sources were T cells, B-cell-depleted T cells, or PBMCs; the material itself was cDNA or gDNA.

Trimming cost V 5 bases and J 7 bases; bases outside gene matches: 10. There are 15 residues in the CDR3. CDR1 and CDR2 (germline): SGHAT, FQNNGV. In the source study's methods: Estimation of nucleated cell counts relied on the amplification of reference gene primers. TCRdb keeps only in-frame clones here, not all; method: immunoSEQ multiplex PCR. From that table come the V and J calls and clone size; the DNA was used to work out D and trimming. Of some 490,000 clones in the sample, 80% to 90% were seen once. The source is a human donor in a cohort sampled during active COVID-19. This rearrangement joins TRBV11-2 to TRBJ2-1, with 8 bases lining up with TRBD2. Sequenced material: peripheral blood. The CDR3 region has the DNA TGTGCCAGCAGCCCCGGACTAGCCCCTTTAAATGAGCAGTTCTTC. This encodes CASSPGLAPLNEQFF.